The present T cell receptor (beta chain) was sequenced within a study of cytomegalovirus exposure and HLA in healthy donors. Study-level points and caveats: Evidence from a later analysis indicated that most CMV-associated TCR beta chains looked HLA-restricted.

A word on this clone: The antigen is not known.

The length of the CDR3 is 12 residues. V gave up 5 bases and J gave up 7 bases; unmatched junction bases: 4. The germline CDR1 and CDR2 sequences are SGHAT and FQNNGV. Primers included in the PCR were 60 Vbeta and 13 Jbeta primers. Profiled with immunoSEQ multiplex PCR; TCRdb holds only in-frame clones, not every one. This table has about 180,000 clones, 75% to 85% appearing once. The source of this sequence is a woman under 40 in good health and CMV-seropositive. This sequence joins TRBV11-2 and TRBJ1-2; 7 positions agree with TRBD1. Specimen: PBMCs. The CDR3 DNA sequence: TGTGCCAGCAGCGCCTACAGGGGTGGCTACACCTTC. This encodes CASSAYRGGYTF.